Listed below are T cell receptor beta chains from one sample, sequenced in a study of radiotherapy plus CTLA-4 blockade in lung cancer. Generated by immunoSEQ multiplex PCR, the TCRdb table keeps only in-frame clones and is missing some. This repertoire shows some 100,000 clones, over 80% found once; its top ten account for roughly 14%. This specimen was peripheral blood, taken from a patient treated with radiotherapy plus ipilimumab. These receptors were collected from a human donor with non-small cell lung cancer that progressed on radiotherapy plus ipilimumab. The CDR3 runs from the conserved cysteine through the conserved F or W. D genes are given only for firm matches. Not every row has a clone size; where given, it reads once, few, many or a size class.

D gene,V gene,clone size,J gene,CDR3 protein,CDR3 DNA
.,TRBV27,.,TRBJ2-6,CASSLRARTTGANVLTF,TGTGCCAGCAGTTTACGCGCCAGAACGACCGGGGCCAACGTCCTGACTTTC
.,TRBV5-1,.,TRBJ2-7,CASSLGSGVYSYEQYF,TGCGCCAGCAGCTTGGGTTCGGGCGTCTATTCCTACGAGCAGTACTTC
.,TRBV21-1,.,TRBJ2-4,CASRLCFDRLAKNIQYF,TGTGCCAGCCGCCTCTGTTTTGACAGGCTAGCCAAAAACATTCAGTACTTC
TRBD1,TRBV28,.,TRBJ2-3,CASSHRDRVVTDTQYF,TGTGCCAGCAGTCACCGCGACAGGGTGGTCACAGATACGCAGTATTTT
.,TRBV27,.,TRBJ2-5,CASSLTHLWETQYF,TGTGCCAGCAGTTTGACACACCTTTGGGAGACCCAGTACTTC
TRBD2,TRBV29-1,few,TRBJ2-1,CSAGLATYSSYNEQFF,TGCAGCGCGGGACTAGCGACCTATAGCTCCTACAATGAGCAGTTCTTC
TRBD2,TRBV10-3,.,TRBJ2-7,CAISGGSGSGEQYF,TGTGCCATCAGTGGAGGTAGCGGGAGTGGCGAGCAGTACTTC
TRBD2,TRBV6-1,.,TRBJ2-1,CASNSGLAGAHEQFF,TGTGCCAGCAACTCGGGACTAGCGGGAGCCCATGAGCAGTTCTTC
TRBD1,TRBV15,.,TRBJ1-2,CATSSGQGNYGYTF,TGTGCCACCAGCAGTGGACAGGGGAACTATGGCTACACCTTC
TRBD2,TRBV4-2,.,TRBJ2-1,CASSRQLRGGNEQFF,TGTGCCAGCAGCCGACAACTTCGGGGGGGCAATGAGCAGTTCTTC
.,TRBV6-1,few,TRBJ1-3,CASSESTATGNTIYF,TGTGCCAGCAGTGAATCGACAGCAACCGGAAACACCATATATTTT
TRBD1,TRBV5-1,.,TRBJ1-4,CASSSDRGGEKLFF,TGCGCCAGCAGTTCTGACAGGGGGGGTGAAAAACTGTTTTTT
.,TRBV4-2,.,TRBJ2-3,CASSQGPGQGREEDTQYF,TGTGCCAGCAGCCAGGGGCCGGGGCAGGGCAGGGAGGAAGATACGCAGTATTTT
.,TRBV2,.,TRBJ2-7,CASSEVGSPYEQYF,TGTGCCAGCAGTGAAGTAGGCAGCCCCTACGAGCAGTACTTC
.,TRBV6-5,.,TRBJ2-7,CASSYLMGTEQYF,TGTGCCAGCAGTTATCTCATGGGGACCGAGCAGTACTTC
.,TRBV7-9,.,TRBJ1-2,CASSLGVHNYGYTF,TGTGCCAGCAGCTTAGGGGTCCATAACTATGGCTACACCTTC